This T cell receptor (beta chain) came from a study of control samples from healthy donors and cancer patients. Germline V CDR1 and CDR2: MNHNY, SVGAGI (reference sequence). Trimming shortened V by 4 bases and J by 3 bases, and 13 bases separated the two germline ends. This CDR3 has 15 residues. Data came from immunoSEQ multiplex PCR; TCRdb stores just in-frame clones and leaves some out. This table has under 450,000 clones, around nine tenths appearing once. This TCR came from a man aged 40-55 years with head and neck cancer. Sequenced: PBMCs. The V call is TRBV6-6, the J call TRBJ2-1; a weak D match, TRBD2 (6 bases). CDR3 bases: TGTGCCAGCAGTTCACGGGAGCGGGTCTACAATGAGCAGTTCTTC. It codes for CASSSRERVYNEQFF.